This passage covers 18 T cell receptor beta chains from one sample sequenced in a study of T-cell reconstitution after alpha-beta-depleted transplantation in children. Unique molecular identifiers featured in how the TCRbeta library was prepared. A single record per CDR3 protein comes from TCRdb applying MiXCR to the PCR reads. The table lists about 340,000 distinct CDR3 sequences, 13% of them singletons. Sequences were derived from PBMCs, sampled from the stem cell graft. The receptor set was obtained from a human donor who donated a stem cell graft to a child with Fanconi anemia.

This chain connects TRBV5-1 to TRBJ1-1, with 9 bases lining up with TRBD1. V shed 7 bases, J shed 4 bases, and the junction held 8 bases outside the gene matches. The CDR3 covers 14 residues. From germline, CDR1 is SGHRS and CDR2 YFSETQ. The CDR3, as DNA: TGCGCCAGCGGGATACAGGGGGCGCCCACTGAAGCTTTCTTT. This sequence encodes CASGIQGAPTEAFF.

The sample holds a few counts of this clonotype. The V gene is TRBV6-2 or TRBV6-3, the J gene TRBJ1-1, with TRBD1 matching 9 bases. CDR1 MNHEY and CDR2 SVGEGT come from the germline V gene. Unmatched junction bases numbered 8, after V lost 6 bases and J lost 3 bases. The CDR3 has 15 residues. The CDR3 DNA follows: TGTGCCAGCAGGGAGACAGGGGGATCATACACTGAAGCTTTCTTT. Its protein product is CASRETGGSYTEAFF.

This clonotype has at least ten counts. The rearrangement uses TRBV6-2 or TRBV6-3 and TRBJ2-2; 11 nucleotides align to TRBD2. The CDR3 spans 17 residues. Per germline, CDR1 MNHEY and CDR2 SVGEGT. V lost 4 bases, J lost 0 bases, and 4 bases stayed unmatched. CDR3 in DNA: TGTGCCAGCAGTTCCGGGACTAGCGGCGCGAACACCGGGGAGCTGTTTTTT. Translation: CASSSGTSGANTGELFF.

This clonotype turned up a few times. This rearrangement joins TRBV4-3 to TRBJ1-2, with 9 bases aligning to TRBD1. The CDR3 loop spans 14 amino acids. With 3 bases clipped from V and 7 bases from J, the junction kept 6 bases outside the gene matches. From germline, CDR1 is LGHNA and CDR2 YSLEER. CDR3 region: CASSQDRGFSGYTF. CDR3 nucleotides: TGCGCCAGCAGCCAGGACAGGGGATTCTCTGGCTACACCTTC.

The chain recombines TRBV3-1 with TRBJ2-3; possibly TRBD2 for D (6 bases). Trimming cost V 1 base and J 13 bases, with 21 bases left between them. This CDR3 spans 15 amino acids. CDR1 and CDR2 (germline): LGHDT, YNNKEL (reference sequence). This CDR3 is CASSQGSRTGTRKYF. The DNA of the CDR3 is TGTGCCAGCAGCCAAGGATCTCGCACGGGGACTCGCAAGTATTTT.

Only a few counts were recorded for this clonotype. CDR3 protein: CASSQESRVAFF. CDR3 sequence (DNA): TGTGCCAGCAGCCAAGAATCTAGGGTGGCTTTCTTT. The J gene is TRBJ1-1, the V gene TRBV3-1; D is unclear. This CDR3 is built from 12 residues. From germline, CDR1 is LGHDT and CDR2 YNNKEL (reference sequence). V shed 0 bases and J shed 11 bases, with 10 bases lying between them.

This clonotype was counted at least ten times. The CDR3 nucleotides are TGTGCCAGCAGTTACGGGGGACTAGCGGGGCCCACCGGGGAGCTGTTTTTT. Its translation: CASSYGGLAGPTGELFF. The genes are TRBV6-5 and TRBJ2-2, with 13 bases aligning to TRBD2. Germline V CDR1 and CDR2: MNHEY, SVGAGI. The CDR3 loop spans 17 amino acids. Trimming removed 2 bases from V and 4 bases from J; junction bases left unmatched: 4.

The sample holds a few counts of this clonotype. The gene calls are TRBV25-1 and TRBJ2-3; D gene uncertain. V was trimmed by 4 bases and J by 4 bases, leaving 12 bases between them. The length of the CDR3 is 14 residues. Germline CDR1 reads MGHDK; CDR2 reads SYGVNS. For the CDR3, the DNA is TGTGCCAGCAGTGTGGCCCAGTCCGCAGATACGCAGTATTTT. Translating it yields CASSVAQSADTQYF.

This clonotype appeared many times. The chain links TRBV5-1 to TRBJ2-5; tentatively, D is TRBD2 (5 bases). V was cut by 0 bases and J by 3 bases, with 6 bases left in between. Germline V lookup: CDR1 SGHRS, CDR2 YFSETQ. The CDR3 has 13 residues. The CDR3 region has the DNA TGCGCCAGCAGCTTGGAGGGAGAAGAGACCCAGTACTTC. This sequence encodes CASSLEGEETQYF.

This clonotype was recorded many times. The V call is TRBV5-1, the J call TRBJ2-5; the D is unclear. Germline V gene data show CDR1 as SGHRS and CDR2 as YFSETQ. This CDR3 spans 11 amino acids. Written as DNA, the CDR3 is TGCCTTTGGGTTACCCAAGAGACCCAGTACTTC. This sequence encodes CLWVTQETQYF.

This clonotype has more than one count but fewer than ten. The V call is TRBV2, the J call TRBJ1-1; D gene uncertain. Germline lookup yields CDR1 SNHLY and CDR2 FYNNEI. The CDR3 has 16 residues. Trimming pared 6 bases from V and 4 bases from J, leaving 21 bases between. The CDR3 region is CASRAPPPPGVTEAFF. The CDR3 coding sequence is TGTGCCAGCAGAGCGCCCCCCCCGCCTGGGGTCACTGAAGCTTTCTTT.

The V gene is TRBV3-1, the J gene TRBJ2-1, with no clear D. Germline V gene lookup returns CDR1 LGHDT and CDR2 YNNKEL (reference sequence). The CDR3 spans 13 residues. The V end was cut by 1 base, the J end by 7 bases, with 8 bases between. The CDR3 DNA reads as TGTGCCAGCAGCCAAGTTTTCGAGAATGAGCAGTTCTTC. Protein sequence: CASSQVFENEQFF.

The V and J genes are TRBV5-8 and TRBJ2-1; TRBD2 matches 10 bases. The CDR3 is 14 amino acids. V gave up 0 bases and J gave up 9 bases; unmatched junction bases: 3. Per the germline V gene, CDR1 is SGHTS and CDR2 is YDEGEE. CDR3 residues: CASSLARLAGEQFF. The CDR3 region has the DNA TGTGCCAGCAGCTTGGCGAGACTAGCGGGTGAGCAGTTCTTC.

This clonotype was observed a few times. J is TRBJ2-1 and V is TRBV7-3; D may correspond to TRBD1 or TRBD2 (5 bases each). The ends were cut back, 2 bases at V and 4 bases at J, with 21 bases in the middle. The CDR3 loop spans 18 amino acids. Per the germline V gene, CDR1 is SGHTA and CDR2 is FQGTGA. CDR3 protein: CASSLFGAGSLRYNEQFF. The CDR3, as DNA: TGTGCCAGCAGCTTATTTGGGGCAGGGAGTCTCCGGTACAATGAGCAGTTCTTC.

This clonotype was seen ten or more times. The rearrangement uses TRBV7-6 and TRBJ1-1; D unclear. The CDR3 loop spans 15 amino acids. The V gene's germline CDR1 is SGHVS and CDR2 FNYEAQ. V gave up 1 base and J gave up 6 bases, with 15 bases separating them. For the CDR3, the DNA is TGTGCCAGCAGCTTAGTTGGCGGGGTGGGAGCTGAAGCTTTCTTT. It yields the protein CASSLVGGVGAEAFF.

This clonotype was detected a few times. The chain carries TRBV6-2 or TRBV6-3 and TRBJ2-7, with D tentatively TRBD2 (5 bases). The ends were cut back, 4 bases at V and 3 bases at J, with 16 bases in the middle. CDR1 MNHEY and CDR2 SVGEGT come from the germline V gene. The CDR3 spans 15 residues. The CDR3 nucleotides read TGTGCCAGCAGTTCCCCTAGCCTCTTAAGCTACGAGCAGTACTTC. Amino acid sequence: CASSSPSLLSYEQYF.

Ten or more counts support this clonotype. This chain joins TRBV9 and TRBJ2-1; 7 bases are shared with TRBD2. The CDR3 spans 14 residues. The germline V gene has CDR1 SGDLS and CDR2 YYNGEE. The trim removed 2 bases at V and 5 bases at J, leaving 4 bases unmatched. For the CDR3, the DNA is TGTGCCAGCAGCGTCGGGACTATGGACAATGAGCAGTTCTTC. It yields the protein CASSVGTMDNEQFF.

The table lists this clonotype with many counts. The chain combines TRBV7-8 with TRBJ2-2; 10 bases line up with TRBD2. The CDR3 contains 15 residues. The V gene's germline CDR1 is SGHVS and CDR2 FQNEAQ. V lost 4 bases to trimming and J lost 5 bases; unmatched junction nucleotides: 4. The CDR3 DNA sequence: TGTGCCAGCAGCTCCCTAGCGGGGGTGACCGGGGAGCTGTTTTTT. As protein: CASSSLAGVTGELFF.